This T cell receptor (beta chain) appears in the sequencing data of a study of blood T cell repertoires in COVID-19. Looking at the study overall: Samples taken during acute and convalescent COVID-19 were collected in the United States, Italy and Spain. T cells, B-cell-depleted T cells, or PBMCs supplied cDNA or gDNA.

Under the authors' procedure: Amplification from reference gene primers served as the basis for estimated nucleated cell counts. Data came from immunoSEQ multiplex PCR; TCRdb stores just in-frame clones and leaves some out. The V and J calls and clone size come from that table; D and trimming were worked out from the DNA. This sample has around 270,000 clones, with roughly 90% found just once. The CDR3 is 11 residues long. V lost 4 bases and J lost 13, with 10 bases in between. What was sequenced was peripheral blood. This clonotype was obtained from a man aged 35-49 years with acute or convalescent COVID-19. V and J are TRBV12-3 or TRBV12-4 and TRBJ2-2; maybe TRBD2 (5 bases). The CDR3 nucleotides are TGTGCCAGCAGTTGGGTTGGAGGGCTGTTTTTT. As protein: CASSWVGGLFF.